This TCR beta chain was observed in a study of OX40 agonist ivuxolimab in advanced cancers. Study background: Intravenous ivuxolimab at 0.01 to 10 mg/kg was given to patients every 2 weeks. Checkpoint inhibitors had been given previously to 40% of patients. Three patients showed partial responses: one hepatocellular carcinoma and two cutaneous melanoma cases.

This clone appeared once. Clones were sequenced by immunoSEQ multiplex PCR, and TCRdb holds only the in-frame ones, with some missing. Of about 32,000 clones in the sample, around 83% were seen once. The sequenced sample was CD4+ or CD8+ T cells sorted from blood, obtained in a trial of the OX40 agonist ivuxolimab. This TCR was recovered from an adult with an advanced solid tumor such as melanoma, head and neck, liver or kidney cancer.

The CDR3: CASSTGALWDGNTIYF. The CDR3 DNA is TGCGCCAGCAGCACAGGGGCCCTGTGGGATGGAAACACCATATATTTT. This chain links TRBV10-2 with TRBJ1-3; 7 nucleotides line up with TRBD1. Losses at the gene ends were 6 bases for V and 3 bases for J; bases not matched to a gene: 11. Germline V CDR1 and CDR2: WSHSY, SAAADI. The CDR3 has 16 residues.